This TCR beta chain originates from a study of cytomegalovirus exposure and HLA in healthy donors. Study-level points and caveats: Most TCR beta V segments were productive about 87% or about 30% of the time in an earlier analysis. A later analysis showed that HLA-associated TCR beta chains had undergone more clonal expansion than equally common others. Common viral pathogens (according to a later analysis) appeared linked to several of the most significant clusters.

In germline, CDR1 is LNHDA, CDR2 SQIVND (reference sequence). Losses at the gene ends were 9 bases for V and 6 bases for J; bases not matched to a gene: 11. This CDR3 has 15 amino acids. These donors counted as nominally healthy when sampled, but unrecorded immune exposures were likely. The PCR used 60 Vbeta and 13 Jbeta primers. Clones were sequenced by immunoSEQ multiplex PCR, and TCRdb holds only the in-frame ones, with some missing. The sample consists of roughly 120,000 clones, 82% of them appearing once. Remarks on this clone: Its antigen is unknown.

This clonotype was sampled from a male donor in good health and CMV-seropositive. The specimen was PBMCs. This rearrangement joins TRBV19 to TRBJ1-5; 10 bases align to TRBD1. The CDR3 nucleotides are TGTGCCAGCGAGGGGGGACAGGGGAGTATTCAGCCCCAGCATTTT. Translation gives CASEGGQGSIQPQHF. The full variable domain, with the rest looked up from reference TRBV19 and TRBJ1-5, is DGGITQSPKYLFRKEGQNVTLSCEQNLNHDAMYWYRQDPGQGLRLIYYSQIVNDFQKGDIAEGYSVSREKKESFPLTVTSAQKNPTAFYLCASEGGQGSIQPQHFGDGTRLSIL.